These 28 T cell receptor beta chains originate from one sample sequenced in a study of blood T cell repertoires in COVID-19. The method was immunoSEQ multiplex PCR; TCRdb's version includes in-frame clones alone and lacks a portion of them. The sample has some 250,000 clones; about 91% are singletons. Sequences were obtained from PBMCs or T cells enriched from blood (not recorded which). The receptors shown here come from a human donor in a cohort exposed to, infected with or recovered from COVID-19 (not recorded which). The donor label of this sample is uncertain.

The chain combines TRBV7-9 with TRBJ1-6; TRBD1 aligns across 8 bases. J gave up 7 bases and V 4 bases, and 3 bases lay outside the gene matches. In germline, CDR1 is SEHNR, CDR2 FQNEAQ (reference sequence). The length of the CDR3 is 14 residues. This CDR3 reads CASSYTGGNSPLHF. The CDR3 DNA reads as TGTGCCAGCAGCTACACAGGGGGGAATTCACCCCTCCACTTT.

The chain carries TRBV9 and TRBJ2-3, with D possibly being TRBD1 (6 bases). V lost 0 bases to trimming and J lost 1 base, with 6 bases between them. The CDR3 spans 14 residues. The V gene's germline CDR1 is SGDLS and CDR2 YYNGEE. The CDR3 region is CASSVGQGTDTQYF. As DNA, the CDR3 is TGTGCCAGCAGCGTAGGACAGGGCACAGATACGCAGTATTTT.

The V and J genes are TRBV6-2 or TRBV6-3 and TRBJ1-5; 7 bases map to TRBD1. The V gene's germline CDR1 is MNHEY and CDR2 SVGEGT. This CDR3 spans 19 amino acids. J lost 1 base, V lost 4 bases, and 16 bases had no gene match. The DNA for the CDR3 is TGTGCCAGCAGTTTTTCCACAGGGGAGCCCCGTTCCAGCAATCAGCCCCAGCATTTT. This gives the protein CASSFSTGEPRSSNQPQHF.

J is TRBJ1-5 and V is TRBV12-3 or TRBV12-4; D is unclear. V lost 7 bases to trimming and J lost 6 bases, with 13 bases between them. The CDR3 extends over 13 amino acids. The CDR3 is CASTSGGLQPQHF. As DNA, the CDR3 is TGTGCCAGCACCTCAGGCGGGCTTCAGCCCCAGCATTTT.

On this clone itself: Other DNA variants within this sample encode the same CDR3. The chain uses TRBV27 and TRBJ1-5, with 8 positions matching TRBD1. Germline values: CDR1 MNHEY, CDR2 SMNVEV (reference sequence). J lost 0 bases, V lost 7 bases, and 2 bases had no gene match. The CDR3 contains 14 residues. DNA of the CDR3: TGTGCCAGCAACGACAGGGGTAGCAATCAGCCCCAGCATTTT. Translated, it gives CASNDRGSNQPQHF.

The rearrangement links TRBV3-1 (or the pseudogene TRBV3-2) to TRBJ2-3, with 7 bases identical to TRBD2. J lost 1 base, V lost 0 bases, and 7 bases had no gene match. Germline loops: CDR1 LGHDT, CDR2 YNNKEL (reference sequence). CDR3 size: 17 residues. The CDR3 spells CASSQEWASGRTDTQYF. The CDR3 DNA follows: TGTGCCAGCAGCCAAGAATGGGCTAGCGGACGCACAGATACGCAGTATTTT.

This clone was seen only a few times. The rearrangement links TRBV18 to TRBJ1-4; D remains unclear. The germline gives CDR1 KGHSH, CDR2 LQKENI. There are 17 residues in the CDR3. The V and J ends lost 6 bases and 6 bases respectively, with 23 bases between them. The CDR3 sequence: CASSSPGASPGDEKLFF. The DNA for the CDR3 is TGTGCCAGCTCGTCGCCCGGTGCCTCTCCCGGAGATGAAAAACTGTTTTTT.

The V call is TRBV10-3, the J call TRBJ2-3; TRBD1 matches at 8 bases. Looked up from germline, CDR1 is ENHRY and CDR2 is SYGVKD. Losses at the gene ends were 7 bases for V and 2 bases for J; bases not matched to a gene: 5. CDR3 length: 14 amino acids. The CDR3, as DNA: TGTGCCATCACCCGGACAGGGAACACAGATACGCAGTATTTT. Translated: CAITRTGNTDTQYF.

The chain is built from TRBV7-3 and TRBJ1-2; D is unclear. CDR1 SGHTA and CDR2 FQGTGA come from the germline V gene. V lost 5 bases, J lost 8 bases, and 24 bases lay in between. This CDR3 has 16 residues. The CDR3 loop is CASSPSGFIGEEGYTF. CDR3 DNA sequence: TGTGCCAGCAGCCCGTCGGGTTTTATTGGGGAGGAAGGCTACACCTTC.

This chain uses TRBV7-3 with TRBJ1-2, with 9 nucleotides matching TRBD1. The CDR3 covers 14 residues. Per the germline V gene, CDR1 is SGHTA and CDR2 is FQGTGA. J lost 4 bases, V lost 0 bases, and 0 bases had no gene match. CDR3 DNA sequence: TGTGCCAGCAGCTTAACGACAGGGGGCTATGGCTACACCTTC. This translates into CASSLTTGGYGYTF.

The chain carries TRBV5-4 and TRBJ1-1; D might be TRBD1 (5 bases). This CDR3 spans 17 amino acids. Trimming took off 0 bases at V and 5 bases at J, with 20 bases between the two ends. From germline, CDR1 is SGHNT and CDR2 YYREEE (reference sequence). Here the CDR3 DNA reads TGTGCCAGCAGCTTGGTTCCGCGGGGCAGCGCCGGTACTGAAGCTTTCTTT. The encoded protein is CASSLVPRGSAGTEAFF.

The J gene is TRBJ2-3, the V gene TRBV10-1; a possible D gene is TRBD1 (6 bases). V was pared by 6 bases and J by 0 bases, with 16 bases between. Looked up from germline, CDR1 is WNHNN and CDR2 is SYGVQD (reference sequence). The CDR3 totals 16 residues. The DNA for the CDR3 is TGCGCCAGCAGCGGGTCTACAGGGTTGAGCACAGATACGCAGTATTTT. Protein sequence: CASSGSTGLSTDTQYF.

This chain's CDR3 is CASSEWETGGNEQFF. CDR3 in DNA: TGTGCCAGCAGTGAATGGGAGACAGGGGGCAATGAGCAGTTCTTC. The chain employs TRBV25-1 and TRBJ2-1; the match to TRBD1 covers 9 bases. From germline, CDR1 is MGHDK and CDR2 SYGVNS. V lost 1 base, J lost 6 bases, and 4 bases stayed unmatched. This CDR3 is built from 15 residues. The variable domain in full, with the rest retrieved from reference TRBV25-1 and TRBJ2-1, is EADIYQTPRYLVIGTGKKITLECSQTMGHDKMYWYQQDPGMELHLIHYSYGVNSTEKGDLSSESTVSRIRTEHFPLTLESARPSHTSQYLCASSEWETGGNEQFFGPGTRLTVL.

The CDR3 nucleotides read TGTGCCATCAGGACCTCGGGGGACACTGAAGCTTTCTTT. Translation: CAIRTSGDTEAFF. The J gene is TRBJ1-1, the V gene TRBV10-3; tentatively, D is TRBD1 (5 bases). Trimming removed 6 bases at V and 3 bases at J, with 11 bases between. Germline V gives CDR1 ENHRY, CDR2 SYGVKD. The CDR3 has 13 amino acids.

V is TRBV13 and J is TRBJ1-2; 8 bases map to TRBD1. The CDR3 runs to 13 residues. The J segment lost 6 bases and the V segment lost 4 bases, leaving 4 bases of the junction unmatched. Germline CDR1 PRHDT, CDR2 FYEKMQ (reference sequence). CDR3 protein: CASSYQGANGYTF. The CDR3 DNA reads TGTGCCAGCAGCTATCAGGGGGCGAATGGCTACACCTTC.

The genes are TRBV9 and TRBJ2-3, with 9 bases lining up with TRBD2. This CDR3 contains 14 residues. J was trimmed by 6 bases and V by 3 bases; bases with no gene match: 5. CDR1 is SGDLS and CDR2 is YYNGEE in the germline V gene. The CDR3 DNA reads as TGTGCCAGCAGCGAGCGGGGGGCCGGGGATACGCAGTATTTT. This encodes CASSERGAGDTQYF.

The chain combines TRBV7-2 with TRBJ1-5; the D is unclear. Trimming pared 0 bases from V and 3 bases from J, leaving 9 bases between. The CDR3 sequence is 15 residues long. Germline CDR1 SGHTA, CDR2 FQGNSA. The CDR3 bases are TGTGCCAGCAGCTTAGCCGGGTCCGCCAATCAGCCCCAGCATTTT. Translated, it gives CASSLAGSANQPQHF.

J is TRBJ2-7 and V is TRBV13; possible D gene TRBD1, 5 bases. Germline assignment: CDR1 PRHDT and CDR2 FYEKMQ (reference sequence). The CDR3 is 14 amino acids. Trimming pared 0 bases from V and 6 bases from J, leaving 12 bases between. The CDR3 DNA reads as TGTGCCAGCAGCTTAGGCCTAGGGGATAGCGAGCAGTACTTC. Protein: CASSLGLGDSEQYF.

The chain links TRBV3-1 (or the pseudogene TRBV3-2) to TRBJ1-1; 8 bases are shared with TRBD1. V lost 4 bases and J lost 5; bases outside the gene matches: 6. Germline V lookup: CDR1 LGHDT, CDR2 YNNKEL (reference sequence). The CDR3 runs to 14 residues. Here the CDR3 DNA reads TGTGCCAGCAGCCCGACTGACAGGGGAACTGAAGCTTTCTTT. Amino acids: CASSPTDRGTEAFF.

The V gene is TRBV2, the J gene TRBJ2-1; D is unresolved. There are 13 residues in the CDR3. The germline CDR1 and CDR2 sequences are SNHLY and FYNNEI. V lost 4 bases to trimming and J lost 4 bases, with 8 bases between them. As DNA, the CDR3 is TGTGCCAGCAGTGTCCTTTCTTACAATGAGCAGTTCTTC. Protein: CASSVLSYNEQFF.

The J gene is TRBJ1-3, the V gene TRBV19; D perhaps matches TRBD1 (6 bases). Germline lookup yields CDR1 LNHDA and CDR2 SQIVND (reference sequence). This CDR3 region has 16 residues. Between the trimmed V and J ends, which lost 7 bases and 3 bases, there was a span of 19 bases. CDR3 in DNA: TGTGCCAGTACCCCGGTCGGAACAGGGAGTGGAAACACCATATATTTT. Translating it yields CASTPVGTGSGNTIYF.

The chain uses TRBV7-3 and TRBJ2-2, with TRBD1 identical over 8 bases. CDR1 and CDR2 (germline): SGHTA, FQGTGA. The CDR3 extends over 15 amino acids. With V trimmed by 1 base and J by 7 bases, 5 bases remained unmatched. The CDR3 sequence: CASSLKQGAGGELFF. The CDR3 DNA follows: TGTGCCAGCAGCTTAAAGCAGGGGGCGGGCGGGGAGCTGTTTTTT.

The J gene is TRBJ1-1, the V gene TRBV7-2; 8 bases are a match to TRBD1. Germline V gene lookup returns CDR1 SGHTA and CDR2 FQGNSA. CDR3 length equals 13 residues. The trim removed 6 bases at V and 3 bases at J, leaving 3 bases unmatched. The CDR3 nucleotides are TGTGCCAGCAGAGCGGGACAGGACACTGAAGCTTTCTTT. As protein: CASRAGQDTEAFF.

The chain couples TRBV9 to TRBJ2-1; TRBD1 aligns across 8 bases. The CDR3 is made up of 13 amino acids. The V gene end was trimmed by 5 bases and the J gene end by 7 bases; junction bases not matched to a gene: 5. Per germline, CDR1 SGDLS and CDR2 YYNGEE. The DNA for the CDR3 is TGTGCCAGCAGTGGGACAGGAAGAAATGAGCAGTTCTTC. This encodes CASSGTGRNEQFF. The whole variable domain, remainder taken from reference TRBV9 and TRBJ2-1, is DSGVTQTPKHLITATGQRVTLRCSPRSGDLSVYWYQQSLDQGLQFLIQYYNGEERAKGNILERFSAQQFPDLHSELNLSSLELGDSALYFCASSGTGRNEQFFGPGTRLTVL.

The genes are TRBV9 and TRBJ2-7; tentative D call: TRBD1 (6 bases). Per germline, CDR1 SGDLS and CDR2 YYNGEE. The CDR3 covers 14 residues. V lost 0 bases and J 4 bases, leaving 11 bases between the germline ends. CDR3 in amino acids: CASSVDRAGYEQYF. In DNA, the CDR3 is TGTGCCAGCAGCGTAGACAGGGCCGGTTACGAGCAGTACTTC.

This clone has only a few counts. The gene calls are TRBV10-3 and TRBJ2-2; 11 bases are a match to TRBD1. Germline-derived CDR1 and CDR2 are ENHRY and SYGVKD. The CDR3 sequence is 13 residues long. Unmatched junction bases numbered 4, after V lost 10 bases and J lost 6 bases. The DNA of the CDR3 is TGTGCCACGGGACAGGGGGTCTCCGGGGAGCTGTTTTTT. It yields the protein CATGQGVSGELFF.

V gene TRBV19 combines with J gene TRBJ1-3; the match to TRBD1 covers 12 bases. This CDR3 is 21 amino acids long. CDR1 and CDR2 from the germline V gene are LNHDA and SQIVND (reference sequence). V lost 5 bases and J lost 2; bases outside the gene matches: 19. The CDR3 sequence is CASSFLGQGAPRSAPGNTIYF. In DNA form, the CDR3 reads TGTGCCAGTAGTTTCCTGGGACAGGGGGCGCCTCGATCGGCCCCTGGAAACACCATATATTTT.

J is TRBJ2-4 and V is TRBV7-2; 7 positions match TRBD1. CDR1 and CDR2 (germline): SGHTA, FQGNSA. V trimming: 6 bases; J trimming: 0 bases; junction bases outside the gene matches: 17. There are 19 residues in the CDR3. CDR3 in DNA: TGTGCCAGCAGGCGTACCGGGACAGATGATCTTATAGCCAAAAACATTCAGTACTTC. This gives the protein CASRRTGTDDLIAKNIQYF. Full variable domain (rest looked up from reference TRBV7-2 and TRBJ2-4): GAGVSQSPSNKVTEKGKDVELRCDPISGHTALYWYRQSLGQGLEFLIYFQGNSAPDKSGLPSDRFSAERTGGSVSTLTIQRTQQEDSAVYLCASRRTGTDDLIAKNIQYFGAGTRLSVL.